This T cell receptor (beta chain) is drawn from a study of early T cells in non-severe SARS-CoV-2 infection. Across the whole study: The authors sequenced bulk RNA from unsorted whole blood, leaving chains unpaired.

Germline CDR1 is SGHTA and CDR2 is FQGNSA. The CDR3 length is 15 residues. V lost 1 base, J lost 0 bases, and 9 bases lay in between. TCRdb re-called the 5' RACE reads through MiXCR, storing one row per CDR3 protein. The sample has 40,000 or so distinct CDR3 sequences; approximately 8% are singletons. This clonotype was seen more than once but under ten times. The input for sequencing was whole blood, taken at baseline. The source of this sequence is an adult who was a healthcare worker with PCR-confirmed SARS-CoV-2 infection or an uninfected control (not recorded which). This chain joins TRBV7-2 and TRBJ1-1, with D hard to call. CDR3 sequence (DNA): TGTGCCAGCAGCTTAGGGCCAAACTTGAACACTGAAGCTTTCTTT. Encoded protein: CASSLGPNLNTEAFF.